This T cell receptor beta chain stems from a study of graft-versus-host responses after intestinal transplantation. Findings and caveats of the study: Researchers found peak circulating GvH clone levels linked to early post-transplant HvG declines.

The CDR3 sequence is 14 residues long. In germline, CDR1 is SGHRS, CDR2 YFSETQ. V was clipped by 5 bases and J by 5 bases, with 11 bases between them. TCRdb's table, derived via immunoSEQ multiplex PCR, lists solely in-frame clones and lacks some. Here the sample spans about 39,000 clones, 90% to 95% being singletons. In regard to this clone: Its specificity is unknown.

Sequencing used unstimulated CD8+ T cells sorted from spleen or lymph node cells, obtained before transplant. The J gene is TRBJ1-6, the V gene TRBV5-1; D is perhaps TRBD1 (6 bases). The source of this sequence is a human donor who was the organ donor for an intestinal transplant. CDR3 amino acids: CASSSGQNNSPLHF. The CDR3 coding sequence is TGCGCCAGCAGTTCCGGACAGAATAATTCACCCCTCCACTTT.